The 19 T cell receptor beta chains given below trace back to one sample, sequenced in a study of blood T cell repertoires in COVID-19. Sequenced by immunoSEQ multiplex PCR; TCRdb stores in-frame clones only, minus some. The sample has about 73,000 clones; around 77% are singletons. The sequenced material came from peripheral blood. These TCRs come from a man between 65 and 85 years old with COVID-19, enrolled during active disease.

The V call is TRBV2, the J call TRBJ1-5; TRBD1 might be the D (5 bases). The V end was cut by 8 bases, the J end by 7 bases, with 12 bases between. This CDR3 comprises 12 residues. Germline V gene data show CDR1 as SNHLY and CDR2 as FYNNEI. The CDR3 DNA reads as TGTGCCAGCGAGGACCAGGGACAGCCCCAGCATTTT. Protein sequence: CASEDQGQPQHF.

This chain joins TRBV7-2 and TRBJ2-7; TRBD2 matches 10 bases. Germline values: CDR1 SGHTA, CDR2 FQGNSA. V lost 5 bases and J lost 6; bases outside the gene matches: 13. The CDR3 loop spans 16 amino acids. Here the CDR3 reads CASSPSSSGSTPEQYF. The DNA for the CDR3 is TGTGCCAGCAGCCCCTCGTCTAGCGGGAGTACCCCCGAGCAGTACTTC.

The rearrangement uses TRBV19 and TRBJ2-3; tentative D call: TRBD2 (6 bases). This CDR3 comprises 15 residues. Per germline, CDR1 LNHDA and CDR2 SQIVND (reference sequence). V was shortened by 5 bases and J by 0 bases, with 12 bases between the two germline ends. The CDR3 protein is CASSFPRGSTDTQYF. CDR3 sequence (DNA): TGTGCCAGTAGTTTCCCCCGGGGGAGCACAGATACGCAGTATTTT.

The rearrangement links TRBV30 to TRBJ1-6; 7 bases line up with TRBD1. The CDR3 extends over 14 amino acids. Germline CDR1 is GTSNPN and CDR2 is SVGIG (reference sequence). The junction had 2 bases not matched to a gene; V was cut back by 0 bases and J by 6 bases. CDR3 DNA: TGTGCCTGGAGTGTAGGGGGCCCTAATTCACCCCTCCACTTT. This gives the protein CAWSVGGPNSPLHF.

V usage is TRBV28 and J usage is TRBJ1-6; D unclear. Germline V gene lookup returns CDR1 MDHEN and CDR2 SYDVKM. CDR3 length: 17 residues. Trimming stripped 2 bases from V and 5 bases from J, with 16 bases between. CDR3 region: CASSLEPGRQNNSPLHF. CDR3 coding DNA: TGTGCCAGCAGTTTAGAACCTGGGCGTCAGAATAATTCACCCCTCCACTTT. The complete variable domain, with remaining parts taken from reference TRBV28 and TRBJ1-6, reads DVKVTQSSRYLVKRTGEKVFLECVQDMDHENMFWYRQDPGLGLRLIYFSYDVKMKEKGDIPEGYSVSREKKERFSLILESASTNQTSMYLCASSLEPGRQNNSPLHFGNGTRLTVT.

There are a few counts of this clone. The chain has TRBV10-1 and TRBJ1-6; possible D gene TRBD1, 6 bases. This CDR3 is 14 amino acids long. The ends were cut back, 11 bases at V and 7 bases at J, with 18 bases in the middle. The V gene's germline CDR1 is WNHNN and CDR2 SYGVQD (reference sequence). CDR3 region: CALQDPGQNSPLHF. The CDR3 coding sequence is TGCGCCCTCCAAGATCCGGGACAAAATTCACCCCTCCACTTT.

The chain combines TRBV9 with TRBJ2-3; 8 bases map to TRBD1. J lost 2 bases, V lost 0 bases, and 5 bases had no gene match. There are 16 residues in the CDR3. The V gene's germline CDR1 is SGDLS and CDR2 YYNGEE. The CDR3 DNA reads TGTGCCAGCAGCGTAGAAGGGACAGGCAACACAGATACGCAGTATTTT. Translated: CASSVEGTGNTDTQYF.

The DNA of the CDR3 is TGTGCCAGCAGCCCCTCGCGGGAGAGGGAGACCCAGTACTTC. Translating gives CASSPSRERETQYF. This chain links TRBV7-3 with TRBJ2-5, with TRBD2 matching over 7 bases. The junction had 8 bases not matched to a gene; V was cut back by 5 bases and J by 5 bases. Germline CDR1 is SGHTA and CDR2 is FQGTGA. The length of the CDR3 is 14 residues.

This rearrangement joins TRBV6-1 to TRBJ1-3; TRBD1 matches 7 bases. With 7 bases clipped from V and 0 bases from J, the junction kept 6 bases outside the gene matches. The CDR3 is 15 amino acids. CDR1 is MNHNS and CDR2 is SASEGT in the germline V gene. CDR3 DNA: TGTGCCAGCATTCCAGGGGGTAGCTCTGGAAACACCATATATTTT. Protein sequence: CASIPGGSSGNTIYF.

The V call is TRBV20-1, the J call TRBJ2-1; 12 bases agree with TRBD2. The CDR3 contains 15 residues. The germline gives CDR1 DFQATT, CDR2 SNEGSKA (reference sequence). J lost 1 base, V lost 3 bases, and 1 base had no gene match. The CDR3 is CSASTSGRSYNEQFF. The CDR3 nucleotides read TGCAGTGCTAGTACTAGCGGGAGGTCCTACAATGAGCAGTTCTTC.

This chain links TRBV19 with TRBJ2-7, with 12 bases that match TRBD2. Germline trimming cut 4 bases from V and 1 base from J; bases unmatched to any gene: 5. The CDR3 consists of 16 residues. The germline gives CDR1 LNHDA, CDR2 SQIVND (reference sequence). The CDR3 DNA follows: TGTGCCAGTAGTAGAGGGACTAGCGGGTTATCCTACGAGCAGTACTTC. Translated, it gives CASSRGTSGLSYEQYF. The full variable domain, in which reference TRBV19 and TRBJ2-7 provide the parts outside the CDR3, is DGGITQSPKYLFRKEGQNVTLSCEQNLNHDAMYWYRQDPGQGLRLIYYSQIVNDFQKGDIAEGYSVSREKKESFPLTVTSAQKNPTAFYLCASSRGTSGLSYEQYFGPGTRLTVT.

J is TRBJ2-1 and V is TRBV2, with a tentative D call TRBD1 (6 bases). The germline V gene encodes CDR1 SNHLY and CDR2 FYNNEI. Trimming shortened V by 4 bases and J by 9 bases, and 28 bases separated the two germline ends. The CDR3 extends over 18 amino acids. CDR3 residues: CASSGGRGSAGGNGEQFF. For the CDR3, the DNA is TGTGCCAGCAGTGGGGGCAGGGGATCGGCCGGAGGCAATGGTGAGCAGTTCTTC.

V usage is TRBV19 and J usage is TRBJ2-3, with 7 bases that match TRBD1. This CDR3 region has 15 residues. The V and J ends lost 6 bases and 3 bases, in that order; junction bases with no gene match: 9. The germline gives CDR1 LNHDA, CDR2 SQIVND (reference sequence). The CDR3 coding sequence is TGTGCCAGTAGCTGGACAGGATCTACGACAGATACGCAGTATTTT. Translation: CASSWTGSTTDTQYF.

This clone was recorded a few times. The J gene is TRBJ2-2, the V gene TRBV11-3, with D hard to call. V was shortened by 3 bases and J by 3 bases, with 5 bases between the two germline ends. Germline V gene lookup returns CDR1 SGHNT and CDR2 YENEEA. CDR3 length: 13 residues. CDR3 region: CASSFQYTGELFF. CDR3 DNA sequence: TGTGCCAGCAGCTTCCAGTACACCGGGGAGCTGTTTTTT.

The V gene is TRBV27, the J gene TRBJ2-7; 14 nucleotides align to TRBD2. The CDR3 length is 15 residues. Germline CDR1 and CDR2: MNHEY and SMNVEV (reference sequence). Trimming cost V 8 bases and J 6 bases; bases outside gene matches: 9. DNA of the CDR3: TGTGCCAGCCGACCCTCCGGGACTAGCGGGGGCGAGCAGTACTTC. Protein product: CASRPSGTSGGEQYF.

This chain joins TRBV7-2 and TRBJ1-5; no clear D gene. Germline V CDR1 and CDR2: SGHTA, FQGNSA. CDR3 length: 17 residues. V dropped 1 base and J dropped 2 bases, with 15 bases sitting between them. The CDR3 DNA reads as TGTGCCAGCAGCTTAGGGGTATCGGGTATTGGCAATCAGCCCCAGCATTTT. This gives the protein CASSLGVSGIGNQPQHF.

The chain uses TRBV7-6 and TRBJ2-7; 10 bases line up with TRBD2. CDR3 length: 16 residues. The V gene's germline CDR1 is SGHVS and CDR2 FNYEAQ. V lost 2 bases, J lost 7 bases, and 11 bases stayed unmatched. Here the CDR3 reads CASSLRGSGRAVEQYF. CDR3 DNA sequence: TGTGCCAGCAGCTTAAGGGGGAGCGGGAGGGCCGTTGAGCAGTACTTC.

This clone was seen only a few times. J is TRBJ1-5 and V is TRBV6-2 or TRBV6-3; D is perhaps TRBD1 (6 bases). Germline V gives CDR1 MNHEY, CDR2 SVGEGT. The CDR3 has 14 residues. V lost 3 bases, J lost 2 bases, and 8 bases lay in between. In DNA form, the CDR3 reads TGTGCCAGCAGTTATTCAGGGGGCAATCAGCCCCAGCATTTT. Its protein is CASSYSGGNQPQHF.

CDR3 protein: CARGGFDGYTF. In nucleotides, the CDR3 is TGTGCTAGGGGCGGGTTCGATGGCTACACCTTC. The rearrangement links TRBV12-5 to TRBJ1-2, with no clear D. V was pared by 9 bases and J by 6 bases, with 11 bases between. The CDR3 extends over 11 amino acids. Looked up from germline, CDR1 is LGHNT and CDR2 is FRNRAP.